This T cell receptor (beta chain) was obtained from a study of blood T cell repertoires in COVID-19. This CDR3 comprises 16 residues. Germline lookup yields CDR1 SGHTA and CDR2 FQGNSA. V was cut by 0 bases and J by 3 bases, with 15 bases left in between. The repertoire was sequenced with immunoSEQ multiplex PCR; TCRdb's copy has only in-frame clones and lacks some. The table includes about 290,000 clones, more than 80% detected once. The chain links TRBV7-2 to TRBJ2-7; unclear D gene. This TCR came from a woman aged 30 to 39 with active or convalescent COVID-19. The sample consisted of peripheral blood. CDR3: CASSLAGDAKVYEQYF. DNA of the CDR3: TGTGCCAGCAGCTTAGCGGGCGACGCTAAGGTCTACGAGCAGTACTTC.